A single sample gave rise to the 26 T cell receptor beta chains below, sequenced in a study of shared T cell receptors in the human thymus. The repertoire was sequenced with immunoSEQ multiplex PCR; TCRdb's copy has only in-frame clones and lacks some. The data show hundreds of thousands of clones, roughly 90% seen once. These sequences were also reported in another study, on human thymus T cells.

The sequenced sample was thymocytes. The receptors derive from a boy under two years old with a congenital heart defect.

This clone was seen more than once but under ten times. J is TRBJ1-2 and V is TRBV11-3; D is uncertain. Germline V gives CDR1 SGHNT, CDR2 YENEEA. The length of the CDR3 is 13 residues. Trimming cost V 1 base and J 4 bases, with 7 bases left between them. The CDR3 loop reads CASSLGETYGYTF. The CDR3 DNA reads TGTGCCAGCAGCTTAGGGGAGACCTATGGCTACACCTTC.

In this sample, this clone turned up once. The chain has TRBV7-9 and TRBJ1-2; TRBD1 matches 8 bases. The CDR3 is 18 amino acids. V trimming: 4 bases; J trimming: 8 bases; junction bases outside the gene matches: 21. Germline CDR1 SEHNR, CDR2 FQNEAQ (reference sequence). As DNA, the CDR3 is TGTGCCAGCAGCTATCGGAAGGACAGGGCCTTACCTTATGTGGGCTACACCTTC. It is translated as CASSYRKDRALPYVGYTF.

The chain couples TRBV29-1 to TRBJ2-6, with TRBD2 matching over 15 bases. This CDR3 is built from 18 residues. CDR1 SQVTM and CDR2 ANQGSEA come from the germline V gene. The V segment lost 4 bases and the J segment 1 base; nucleotides outside the gene matches: 5. The CDR3 DNA reads TGCAGCGTTGGTGATGGACTAGCGGGAGGGTCTGGGGCCAACGTCCTGACTTTC. Translation: CSVGDGLAGGSGANVLTF.

This chain connects TRBV7-8 to TRBJ2-1; 10 bases map to TRBD2. Germline CDR1 is SGHVS and CDR2 is FQNEAQ. The V segment lost 5 bases and the J segment 1 base; nucleotides outside the gene matches: 8. The CDR3 totals 17 residues. The CDR3: CASSPQLAGLSYNEQFF. In DNA, the CDR3 is TGTGCCAGCAGCCCTCAACTAGCGGGGCTTTCCTACAATGAGCAGTTCTTC.

V usage is TRBV27 and J usage is TRBJ2-3; D is possibly TRBD1 (6 bases). From germline, CDR1 is MNHEY and CDR2 SMNVEV (reference sequence). This CDR3 has 14 amino acids. V shed 6 bases and J shed 6 bases, with 16 bases lying between them. CDR3 DNA: TGTGCCAGCAGCCGCCGAGCTAGGGGGGATACGCAGTATTTT. Protein product: CASSRRARGDTQYF.

The CDR3 spells CAISESRDTQYF. The DNA of the CDR3 is TGTGCCATCAGTGAGTCGAGGGATACGCAGTATTTT. The V and J genes are TRBV10-3 and TRBJ2-3, with D uncertain. The germline CDR1 and CDR2 sequences are ENHRY and SYGVKD. CDR3 length: 12 residues. V was pared by 0 bases and J by 6 bases, with 4 bases between.

The chain recombines TRBV29-1 with TRBJ1-2; the D is unclear. CDR1 SQVTM and CDR2 ANQGSEA come from the germline V gene. The CDR3 consists of 13 residues. V was shortened by 2 bases and J by 8 bases, with 15 bases between the two germline ends. DNA of the CDR3: TGCAGCGTTGAACTTGTAGGGAAGCGGGGCTACACCTTC. Translated, it gives CSVELVGKRGYTF.

V usage is TRBV29-1 and J usage is TRBJ1-3; TRBD1 matches at 11 bases. With V trimmed by 1 base and J by 0 bases, 8 bases remained unmatched. The CDR3 runs to 18 residues. Germline V lookup: CDR1 SQVTM, CDR2 ANQGSEA. This CDR3 is CSVEGTGGIRHSGNTIYF. The CDR3 bases are TGCAGCGTTGAAGGGACAGGGGGCATTCGGCACTCTGGAAACACCATATATTTT. Variable domain in full (rest from reference TRBV29-1 and TRBJ1-3): SAVISQKPSRDICQRGTSLTIQCQVDSQVTMMFWYRQQPGQSLTLIATANQGSEATYESGFVIDKFPISRPNLTFSTLTVSNMSPEDSSIYLCSVEGTGGIRHSGNTIYFGEGSWLTVV.

This CDR3 is CASSMRPWASGCTEAFF. The CDR3 coding sequence is TGTGCCAGTAGTATGCGACCGTGGGCTTCCGGCTGCACTGAAGCTTTCTTT. The genes are TRBV19 and TRBJ1-1; D remains unclear. The germline gives CDR1 LNHDA, CDR2 SQIVND (reference sequence). V was cut by 3 bases and J by 4 bases, with 21 bases left in between. CDR3 length: 17 residues.

This chain connects TRBV5-8 to TRBJ2-7, with no clear D. CDR3 size: 15 residues. In germline, CDR1 is SGHTS, CDR2 YDEGEE. V dropped 5 bases and J dropped 0 bases, with 15 bases sitting between them. The CDR3 DNA reads TGTGCCAGCAGTTGCGTAGTTACCTTCTCCTACGAGCAGTACTTC. This translates into CASSCVVTFSYEQYF.

The chain links TRBV30 to TRBJ1-3, with D possibly matching TRBD1 (6 bases). The CDR3 runs 16 residues. V was cut by 4 bases and J by 0 bases, with 16 bases left in between. Germline assignment: CDR1 GTSNPN and CDR2 SVGIG (reference sequence). DNA of the CDR3: TGTGCCTGGAATCATAGTCGGGACAACTCTGGAAACACCATATATTTT. It encodes CAWNHSRDNSGNTIYF.

V is TRBV4-3 and J is TRBJ2-2; 13 positions match TRBD2. V shed 4 bases, J shed 2 bases, and the junction held 10 bases outside the gene matches. This CDR3 contains 19 residues. Germline-derived CDR1 and CDR2 are LGHNA and YSLEER. Here the CDR3 reads CASSPPRTSGRHNTGELFF. The CDR3 region has the DNA TGCGCCAGCAGCCCACCAAGGACTAGCGGGAGACATAACACCGGGGAGCTGTTTTTT.

In this sample, this clone turned up a few times. The V gene is TRBV10-3, the J gene TRBJ2-7; 12 nucleotides align to TRBD2. The CDR3 is made up of 17 amino acids. V lost 3 bases and J lost 6; bases outside the gene matches: 12. Germline CDR1 ENHRY, CDR2 SYGVKD. Written as DNA, the CDR3 is TGTGCCATCAGTGAACTACTTCTAGCGGGAGGGCCTCGCGAGCAGTACTTC. This encodes CAISELLLAGGPREQYF.

The rearrangement joins TRBV9 to TRBJ2-5; 10 bases map to TRBD1. Trimming removed 0 bases from V and 3 bases from J; junction bases left unmatched: 2. The CDR3 loop spans 15 amino acids. Germline V gives CDR1 SGDLS, CDR2 YYNGEE. The CDR3 sequence is CASSVGGTGEETQYF. For the CDR3, the DNA is TGTGCCAGCAGCGTAGGGGGGACAGGGGAAGAGACCCAGTACTTC.

The rearrangement links TRBV5-1 to TRBJ2-2, with 7 bases aligning to TRBD2. Germline CDR1 and CDR2: SGHRS and YFSETQ. This CDR3 is 18 amino acids long. After removal of 4 bases from V and 1 base from J, the junction contained 13 bases not matched to a gene. CDR3 residues: CASSLRPPSGMNTGELFF. CDR3 in DNA: TGCGCCAGCAGCCTCCGCCCGCCTAGCGGAATGAACACCGGGGAGCTGTTTTTT.

This clone was detected a few times. The chain has TRBV4-3 and TRBJ2-5, with TRBD2 as a possible D gene (6 bases). The germline V gene encodes CDR1 LGHNA and CDR2 YSLEER. V lost 0 bases to trimming and J lost 3 bases, with 11 bases between them. This CDR3 comprises 15 residues. The DNA of the CDR3 is TGCGCCAGCAGCCAAGATCGGGGGACTGAAGAGACCCAGTACTTC. Translating gives CASSQDRGTEETQYF.

The V call is TRBV27, the J call TRBJ1-1, with TRBD1 as a possible D gene (6 bases). The CDR3 extends over 17 amino acids. Germline loops: CDR1 MNHEY, CDR2 SMNVEV (reference sequence). V lost 5 bases and J lost 0, with 19 bases in between. CDR3 sequence: CASSPGVTSGLNTEAFF. The CDR3 nucleotides read TGTGCCAGCAGTCCAGGGGTCACCTCAGGGCTGAACACTGAAGCTTTCTTT.

The chain links TRBV19 to TRBJ2-5; a possible D gene is TRBD2 (6 bases). V gave up 3 bases and J gave up 5 bases, with 19 bases separating them. There are 16 residues in the CDR3. Germline CDR1 and CDR2: LNHDA and SQIVND (reference sequence). In DNA form, the CDR3 reads TGTGCCAGTAGTATGATGCTGGTGGAGGGGTCCGAGACCCAGTACTTC. This codes for CASSMMLVEGSETQYF.

The rearrangement links TRBV4-3 to TRBJ2-1; D is possibly TRBD2 (5 bases). The CDR3 extends over 18 amino acids. V was pared by 0 bases and J by 2 bases, with 17 bases between. Germline V gene sequence: CDR1 LGHNA, CDR2 YSLEER. The CDR3 DNA is TGCGCCAGCAGCCAAGAAGGGCATGAGGGTGATCCCTACAATGAGCAGTTCTTC. This sequence encodes CASSQEGHEGDPYNEQFF.

This chain joins TRBV6-6 and TRBJ2-2, with D unclear. The CDR3 covers 16 residues. V gave up 6 bases and J gave up 0 bases, with 14 bases separating them. Looked up from germline, CDR1 is MNHNY and CDR2 is SVGAGI (reference sequence). The DNA for the CDR3 is TGTGCCAGCAGGCTACTTTCGAGTACGAACACCGGGGAGCTGTTTTTT. It is translated as CASRLLSSTNTGELFF.

V and J are TRBV5-6 and TRBJ2-3; D is perhaps TRBD1 (6 bases). The CDR3 is 17 residues long. Deletions cut 0 bases from V and 1 base from J, with 15 bases between. Germline V lookup: CDR1 SGHDT, CDR2 YYEEEE. This CDR3 reads CASSLGPPGAGTDTQYF. The CDR3 bases are TGTGCCAGCAGCTTGGGGCCGCCAGGGGCTGGCACAGATACGCAGTATTTT.

This chain links TRBV30 with TRBJ2-6, with 9 bases matching TRBD2. The CDR3 is made up of 16 amino acids. From germline, CDR1 is GTSNPN and CDR2 SVGIG (reference sequence). Losses at the gene ends were 1 base for V and 6 bases for J; bases not matched to a gene: 7. This CDR3 is CAWSEAGGFSANVLTF. CDR3 nucleotide sequence: TGTGCCTGGAGTGAGGCGGGAGGGTTCTCGGCCAACGTCCTGACTTTC.

The V and J genes are TRBV10-3 and TRBJ1-5; no firm D call. This CDR3 region has 13 residues. Trimming cost V 6 bases and J 4 bases, with 10 bases left between them. From germline, CDR1 is ENHRY and CDR2 SYGVKD. CDR3 sequence reads: CAIRPQMNQPQHF. Written as DNA, the CDR3 is TGTGCCATCAGGCCCCAGATGAATCAGCCCCAGCATTTT.

V usage is TRBV27 and J usage is TRBJ2-7, with 12 nucleotides matching TRBD1. The CDR3 runs 19 residues. V shed 0 bases, J shed 0 bases, and the junction held 9 bases outside the gene matches. Germline assignment: CDR1 MNHEY and CDR2 SMNVEV (reference sequence). In DNA, the CDR3 is TGTGCCAGCAGTTTATCGCGGGACAGGGGGCCGCCTGGCTCCTACGAGCAGTACTTC. Translating it yields CASSLSRDRGPPGSYEQYF.

The rearrangement uses TRBV5-1 and TRBJ1-1; TRBD1 agrees at 8 bases. CDR3 length: 16 residues. With V trimmed by 3 bases and J by 1 base, 8 bases remained unmatched. CDR1 is SGHRS and CDR2 is YFSETQ in the germline V gene. CDR3 in DNA: TGCGCCAGCAGCTACAGGGGGGCGAGGGGGAACACTGAAGCTTTCTTT. This encodes CASSYRGARGNTEAFF.

The CDR3 DNA is TGCGCCAGCAGGACTAGCGGGAAGGGAGGGGCCTACGAGCAGTACTTC. It codes for CASRTSGKGGAYEQYF. J is TRBJ2-7 and V is TRBV10-2; 11 bases match TRBD2. V dropped 6 bases and J dropped 2; count of bases not matched to a gene: 9. The germline V gene encodes CDR1 WSHSY and CDR2 SAAADI. The CDR3 loop spans 16 amino acids.